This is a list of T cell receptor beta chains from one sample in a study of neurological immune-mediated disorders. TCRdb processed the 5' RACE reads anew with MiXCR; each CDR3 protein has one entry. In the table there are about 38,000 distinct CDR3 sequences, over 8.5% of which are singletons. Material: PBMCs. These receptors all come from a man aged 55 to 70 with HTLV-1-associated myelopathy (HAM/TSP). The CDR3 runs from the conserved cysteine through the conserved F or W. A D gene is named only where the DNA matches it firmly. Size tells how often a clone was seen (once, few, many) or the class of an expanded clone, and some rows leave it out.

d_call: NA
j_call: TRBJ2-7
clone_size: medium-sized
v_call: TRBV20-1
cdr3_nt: TGCAGTGCTGCGAAGCGGCAGGGCTCCAACGAGCAGTACTTC
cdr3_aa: CSAAKRQGSNEQYF

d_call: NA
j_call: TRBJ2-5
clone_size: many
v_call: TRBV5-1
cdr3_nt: TGCGCCAGCAGCTTGGATCCCCCGGGGCGGGAAGAGACCCAGTACTTC
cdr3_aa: CASSLDPPGREETQYF

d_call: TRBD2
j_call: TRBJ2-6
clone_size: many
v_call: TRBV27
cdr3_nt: TGTGCCAGCAGGGGACTAGAGGCGCCTGGGGCCAACGTCCTGACTTTC
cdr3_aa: CASRGLEAPGANVLTF

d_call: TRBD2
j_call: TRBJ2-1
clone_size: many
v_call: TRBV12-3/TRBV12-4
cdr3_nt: TGTGCCAGCAGGAGGGGACTAGCGGGAGTGGATGAGCAGTTCTTC
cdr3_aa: CASRRGLAGVDEQFF

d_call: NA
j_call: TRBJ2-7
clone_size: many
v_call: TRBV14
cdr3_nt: TGTGCCAGCAGCCAAGCCACAGGCTACGAGCAGTACTTC
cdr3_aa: CASSQATGYEQYF

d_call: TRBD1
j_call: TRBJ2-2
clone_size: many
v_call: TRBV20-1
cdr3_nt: TGCAGTGCTCTCCACGGCAGGGGGCGGACCGGGGAGCTGTTTTTT
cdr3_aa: CSALHGRGRTGELFF

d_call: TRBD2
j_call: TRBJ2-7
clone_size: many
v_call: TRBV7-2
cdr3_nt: TGTGCCAGCAGCTTAGGGCACCGGCTAGCGGGGGGCGCTACGAGGTTGTACTTC
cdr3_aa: CASSLGHRLAGGATRLYF

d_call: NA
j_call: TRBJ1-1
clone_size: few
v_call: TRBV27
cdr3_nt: TGTGCCAGCAGTACCCGCCAGGAAGTCACTGAAGCTTTCTTT
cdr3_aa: CASSTRQEVTEAFF

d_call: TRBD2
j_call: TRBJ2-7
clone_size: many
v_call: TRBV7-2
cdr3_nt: TGTGCCAGCAGCCCCGGCCAGCGGGAGGATTGCGAGCAGTACTTC
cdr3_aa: CASSPGQREDCEQYF

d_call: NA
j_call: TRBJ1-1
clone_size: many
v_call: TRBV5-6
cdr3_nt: TGTGCCAGCAGCTTGAATCCTATAAGGGGCATTCCTGAAGCTTTCTTT
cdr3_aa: CASSLNPIRGIPEAFF

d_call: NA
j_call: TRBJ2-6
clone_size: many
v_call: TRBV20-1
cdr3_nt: TGCAGTGCTAGAGACAGGGAAGCCAACGTCCTGACTTTC
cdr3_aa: CSARDREANVLTF

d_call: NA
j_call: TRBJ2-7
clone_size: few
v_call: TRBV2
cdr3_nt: TGTGCCAGCAGTGAAATTGGGACCCTGCTAGGTGGCGAGCAGTACTTC
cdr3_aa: CASSEIGTLLGGEQYF

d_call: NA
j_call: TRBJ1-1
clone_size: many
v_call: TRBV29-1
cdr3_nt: TGCAGCGTTGAAGGAGACACTGAAGCTTTCTTT
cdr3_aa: CSVEGDTEAFF

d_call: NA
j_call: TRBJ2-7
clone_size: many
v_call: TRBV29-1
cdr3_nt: TGCAGCGTTGCCAGGGGACCCTACGAGCAGTACTTC
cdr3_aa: CSVARGPYEQYF

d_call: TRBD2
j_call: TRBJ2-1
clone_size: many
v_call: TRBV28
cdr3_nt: TGTGCCAGCAGTTTTGGGGGGGGCTCCTACAATGAGCAGTTCTTC
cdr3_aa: CASSFGGGSYNEQFF

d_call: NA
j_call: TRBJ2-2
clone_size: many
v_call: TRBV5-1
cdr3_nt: TGCGCCAGCAGCTTAGTACAGGGCGACACCGGGGAGCTGTTTTTT
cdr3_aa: CASSLVQGDTGELFF

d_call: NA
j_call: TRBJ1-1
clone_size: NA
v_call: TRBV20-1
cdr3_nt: TGCAGTGCTAGAGATGGCTCGGTGAACACTGAAGGTTTCTTT
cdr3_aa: CSARDGSVNTEGFF

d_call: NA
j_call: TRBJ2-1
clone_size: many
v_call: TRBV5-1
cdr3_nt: TGCGCCAGCAGGAGCAGGGCGGACAATGAGCAGTTCTTC
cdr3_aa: CASRSRADNEQFF

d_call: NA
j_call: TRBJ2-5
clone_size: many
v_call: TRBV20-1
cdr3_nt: TGCAGTGCTAGCGGACACCGAGAGACCCAGTACTTC
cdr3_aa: CSASGHRETQYF

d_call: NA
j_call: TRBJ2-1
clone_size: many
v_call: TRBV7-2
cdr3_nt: TGTGCCAGCAGTCCCCCCGGATCTTACAATGAGCAGTTCTTC
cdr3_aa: CASSPPGSYNEQFF

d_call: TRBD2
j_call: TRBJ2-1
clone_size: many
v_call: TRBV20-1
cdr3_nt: TGCAGTGCTGGGACCTCCGGGACTAGCGGATCATACAATGAGCAGTTCTTC
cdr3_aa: CSAGTSGTSGSYNEQFF

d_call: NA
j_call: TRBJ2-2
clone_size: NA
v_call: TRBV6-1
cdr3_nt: TGTGCCAGCACCAAACTAACAGAGACCCCCTGGGAGCTGTTTTTT
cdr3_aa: CASTKLTETPWELFF

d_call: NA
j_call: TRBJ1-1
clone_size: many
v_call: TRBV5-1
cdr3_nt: TGCGCCAGCAGCTTAGGACGGGGGGGGACTGAAGCTTTCTTT
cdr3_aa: CASSLGRGGTEAFF

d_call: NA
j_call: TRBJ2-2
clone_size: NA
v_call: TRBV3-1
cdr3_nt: TGTGCCAGCAGCCAAACCCTTTTAGACACCGGGGAGCTGTTTTTT
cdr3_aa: CASSQTLLDTGELFF

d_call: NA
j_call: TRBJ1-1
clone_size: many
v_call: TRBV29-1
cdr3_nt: TGCAGCGTAAGCCAAACGAACACTGAAGCTTTCTTT
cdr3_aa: CSVSQTNTEAFF

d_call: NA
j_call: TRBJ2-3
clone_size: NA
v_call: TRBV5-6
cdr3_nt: TGTGCCAGCAGCTTGGGAAGGGGGGGCAGAAGCACAGATACGCAGTATTTT
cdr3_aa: CASSLGRGGRSTDTQYF

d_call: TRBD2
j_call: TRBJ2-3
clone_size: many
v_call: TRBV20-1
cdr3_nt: TGCAGTGCTAGGCCGACTAGCGGGAGGCTCACAGATACGCAGTATTTT
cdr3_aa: CSARPTSGRLTDTQYF

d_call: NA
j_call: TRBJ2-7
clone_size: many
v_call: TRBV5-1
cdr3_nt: TGCGCCAGCAGCTTGGGGACACCTCAGACCTACGAGCAGTACTTC
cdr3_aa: CASSLGTPQTYEQYF

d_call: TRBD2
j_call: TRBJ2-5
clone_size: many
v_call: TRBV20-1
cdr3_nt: TGCAGTGCTAGCCGGGAGGGAGTACCTAAAGAGACCCAGTACTTC
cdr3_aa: CSASREGVPKETQYF

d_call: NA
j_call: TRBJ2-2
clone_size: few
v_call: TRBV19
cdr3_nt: TGTGCCAGTAAACCAGGGGACACCGGGGAGCTGTTTTTT
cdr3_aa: CASKPGDTGELFF

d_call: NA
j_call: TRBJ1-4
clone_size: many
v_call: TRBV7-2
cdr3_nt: TGTGCCAGCAGCTCCTTCTCAGGCCCAACTAATGAAAAACTGTTTTTT
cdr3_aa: CASSSFSGPTNEKLFF

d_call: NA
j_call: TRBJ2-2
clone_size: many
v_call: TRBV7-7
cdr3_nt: TGTGCTAGCAGCCCCGGGACCGCAAGATACGGGGAGCTGTTTTTT
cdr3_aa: CASSPGTARYGELFF